Presented here are 10 T cell receptor beta chains from one specimen sequenced in a study of CD8+ T cells in alopecia areata. Lesional scalp punch biopsies and peripheral blood came from alopecia areata patients. Extracted from the samples, RNA was reverse transcribed into cDNA to serve as the sequencing template. Profiled with immunoSEQ multiplex PCR; TCRdb holds only in-frame clones, not every one. The table shows some 19,000 clones, with about 59% occurring only once. The sequences come from skin, collected at week 0. All receptors come from a human donor with alopecia areata.

V gene TRBV15 combines with J gene TRBJ1-4; D gene ambiguous. Germline CDR1 is LNHNV and CDR2 is YYDKDF (reference sequence). This CDR3 has 15 amino acids. Trimming took off 1 base at V and 5 bases at J, with 11 bases between the two ends. This chain's CDR3 is CATSRGEGFNEKLFF. CDR3 bases: TGTGCCACCAGCAGAGGGGAGGGCTTCAATGAAAAACTGTTTTTT.

The chain recombines TRBV23-1 with TRBJ2-5, with D hard to call. The J call may be incorrect, as the DNA end agrees better with TRBJ2-7. TRBV23-1 is reported as an ORF; its role is uncertain. The CDR3 spans 15 residues. CDR3 DNA sequence: TGCGCCGGCCCTACGCAGGACGTAAAATCCTACGAGCAGTACTTC. This encodes CAGPTQDVKSYEQYF.

The V call is TRBV9, the J call TRBJ1-1; D gene unclear. The V gene's germline CDR1 is SGDLS and CDR2 YYNGEE. V was shortened by 4 bases and J by 0 bases, with 7 bases between the two germline ends. The CDR3 is made up of 13 amino acids. The CDR3 region is CASSYQLNTEAFF. CDR3 coding DNA: TGTGCCAGCAGCTATCAATTGAACACTGAAGCTTTCTTT.

This clone was counted once. The chain recombines TRBV4-3 with TRBJ2-3, with D uncertain. Between the trimmed V and J ends, which lost 2 bases and 0 bases, there was a span of 6 bases. CDR1 is LGHNA, CDR2 YSLEER, per germline. The CDR3 is made up of 14 amino acids. The CDR3, as DNA: TGCGCCAGCAGCCAACGATCTAGCACAGATACGCAGTATTTT. Translation gives CASSQRSSTDTQYF.

The gene calls are TRBV10-3 and TRBJ2-1; D is undetermined. Trimming stripped 4 bases from V and 10 bases from J, with 11 bases between. Per the germline V gene, CDR1 is ENHRY and CDR2 is SYGVKD. This CDR3 is 12 amino acids long. The CDR3 coding sequence is TGTGCCATCAGTGTTCACAGAAGCGAGCAGTTCTTC. Translation: CAISVHRSEQFF.

The gene calls are TRBV18 and TRBJ2-5; unclear D gene. The CDR3 length is 12 residues. Germline V gene lookup returns CDR1 KGHSH and CDR2 LQKENI. V was shortened by 4 bases and J by 5 bases, with 8 bases between the two germline ends. Written as DNA, the CDR3 is TGTGCCAGCTCACTTTCGAAGGAGACCCAGTACTTC. It yields the protein CASSLSKETQYF.

This clone turned up a few times. V is TRBV11-2 and J is TRBJ1-2; D might be TRBD1 (6 bases). The CDR3 is 17 residues long. Germline assignment: CDR1 SGHAT and CDR2 FQNNGV. The ends were cut back, 7 bases at V and 2 bases at J, with 23 bases in the middle. CDR3 region: CASTTGGHRAENYGYTF. The CDR3 DNA reads TGTGCCAGCACCACCGGCGGGCACAGGGCCGAGAACTATGGCTACACCTTC.

The genes are TRBV4-2 and TRBJ2-2; D not certain. There are 12 residues in the CDR3. CDR1 is LGHNA, CDR2 YNFKEQ, per germline. V was trimmed by 11 bases and J by 1 base, leaving 8 bases between them. In DNA, the CDR3 is TGTGCCTTGAGGCAGAACACCGGGGAGCTGTTTTTT. This sequence encodes CALRQNTGELFF.

A few counts support this clone. This rearrangement joins TRBV4-2 to TRBJ1-2, with 12 positions matching TRBD1. V dropped 4 bases and J dropped 5; count of bases not matched to a gene: 5. The CDR3 sequence is 15 residues long. Germline V gene lookup returns CDR1 LGHNA and CDR2 YNFKEQ. The CDR3 spells CASSPGTGGLYGYTF. The CDR3 DNA follows: TGTGCCAGCAGCCCCGGGACAGGGGGCTTGTATGGCTACACCTTC.

The chain recombines TRBV5-1 with TRBJ2-1, with 14 nucleotides matching TRBD2. The CDR3 is 15 residues long. The germline V gene has CDR1 SGHRS and CDR2 YFSETQ. The J segment lost 6 bases and the V segment lost 5 bases, leaving 4 bases of the junction unmatched. This chain's CDR3 is CASSPGTSGSNEQFF. As DNA, the CDR3 is TGCGCCAGCAGTCCCGGGACTAGCGGGAGCAATGAGCAGTTCTTC.